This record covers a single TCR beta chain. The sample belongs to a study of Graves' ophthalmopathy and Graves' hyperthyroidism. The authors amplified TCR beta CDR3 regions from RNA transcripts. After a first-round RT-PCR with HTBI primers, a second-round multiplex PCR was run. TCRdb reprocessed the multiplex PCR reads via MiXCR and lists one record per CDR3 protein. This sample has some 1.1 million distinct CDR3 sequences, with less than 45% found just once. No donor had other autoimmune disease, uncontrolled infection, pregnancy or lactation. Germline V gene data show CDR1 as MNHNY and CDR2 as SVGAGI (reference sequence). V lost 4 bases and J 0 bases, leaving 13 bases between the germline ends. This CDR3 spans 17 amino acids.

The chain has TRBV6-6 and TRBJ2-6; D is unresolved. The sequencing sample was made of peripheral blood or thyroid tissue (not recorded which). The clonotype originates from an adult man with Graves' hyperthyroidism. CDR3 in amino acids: CASSLEVGPSGANVLTF. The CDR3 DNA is TGTGCCAGCAGTTTAGAGGTCGGACCCTCTGGGGCCAACGTCCTGACTTTC.